The clone carrying this TCR beta chain was seen a few times. Its antigen is undetermined. The data stem from a study of T cell repertoires in cytomegalovirus infection. Whole-study context: Use of recently identified HLA-C-restricted and well-studied HLA-B-restricted CMV epitopes was part of the study.

Study-wide results and limits: Dominant in the ex vivo response were TCR beta clonotypes restricted by HLA-C and specific for CMV.

V lost 6 bases to trimming and J lost 9 bases; unmatched junction nucleotides: 6. Germline CDR1 reads KGHSH; CDR2 reads LQKENI. The CDR3 is made up of 15 amino acids. TCRdb re-derived calls from the reads in MiXCR, one entry per CDR3 protein. The data contain roughly 730,000 distinct CDR3 sequences, roughly 36% of them singletons. J is TRBJ2-1 and V is TRBV18; 15 bases agree with TRBD2. Specimen: cultured PBMCs, collected from culture after CMV antigen stimulation. This clonotype was obtained from a human donor in good health (CMV status not recorded). Some clones in this sample may be carry-over from other donors' samples. The CDR3 sequence is CASSAGLAGGSEQFF. The CDR3, as DNA: TGTGCCAGCTCCGCAGGACTAGCGGGAGGGAGTGAGCAGTTCTTC.